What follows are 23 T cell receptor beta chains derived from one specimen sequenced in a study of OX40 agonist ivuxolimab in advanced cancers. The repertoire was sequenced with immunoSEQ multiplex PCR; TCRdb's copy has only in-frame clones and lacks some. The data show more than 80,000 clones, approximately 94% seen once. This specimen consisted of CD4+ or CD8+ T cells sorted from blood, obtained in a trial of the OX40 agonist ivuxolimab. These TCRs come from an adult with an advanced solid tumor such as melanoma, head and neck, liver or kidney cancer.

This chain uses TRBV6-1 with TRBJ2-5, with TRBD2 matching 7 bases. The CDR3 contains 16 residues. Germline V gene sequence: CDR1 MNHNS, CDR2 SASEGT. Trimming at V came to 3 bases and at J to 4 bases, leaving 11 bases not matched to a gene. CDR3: CASSDMGREWLETQYF. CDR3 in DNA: TGTGCCAGCAGTGATATGGGGCGGGAGTGGTTAGAGACCCAGTACTTC.

CDR3 in amino acids: CASSESDSRYGYTF. The CDR3 nucleotides are TGTGCCAGCAGTGAGTCGGACAGCCGATATGGCTACACCTTC. The V gene is TRBV6-1, the J gene TRBJ1-2, with D perhaps matching TRBD1 (6 bases). There are 14 residues in the CDR3. The V end was cut by 3 bases, the J end by 5 bases, with 13 bases between. Germline CDR1 MNHNS, CDR2 SASEGT.

DNA for the CDR3: TGCGCCAGCAGCCCAGGGACTAGCGGTTACCAAGAGACCCAGTACTTC. This translates into CASSPGTSGYQETQYF. V gene TRBV5-1 combines with J gene TRBJ2-5; 11 nucleotides agree with TRBD2. CDR1 and CDR2 from the germline V gene are SGHRS and YFSETQ. J was trimmed by 0 bases and V by 4 bases; bases with no gene match: 5. This CDR3 has 16 residues.

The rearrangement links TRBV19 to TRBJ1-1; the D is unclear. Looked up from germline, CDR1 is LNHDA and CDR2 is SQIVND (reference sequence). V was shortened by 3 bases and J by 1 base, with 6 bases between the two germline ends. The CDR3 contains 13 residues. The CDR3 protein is CASSISQNTEAFF. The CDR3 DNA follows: TGTGCCAGTAGTATCAGTCAGAACACTGAAGCTTTCTTT.

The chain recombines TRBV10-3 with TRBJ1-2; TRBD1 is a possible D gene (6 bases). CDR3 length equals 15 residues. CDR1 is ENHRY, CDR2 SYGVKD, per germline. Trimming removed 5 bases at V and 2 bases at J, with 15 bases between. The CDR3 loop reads CAISSTGTPNYGYTF. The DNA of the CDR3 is TGTGCCATCAGTTCCACCGGGACACCAAACTATGGCTACACCTTC.

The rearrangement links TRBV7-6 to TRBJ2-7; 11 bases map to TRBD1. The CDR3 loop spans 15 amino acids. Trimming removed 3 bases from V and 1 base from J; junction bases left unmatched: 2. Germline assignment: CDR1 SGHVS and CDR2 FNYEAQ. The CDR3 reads CASSFGQGASYEQYF. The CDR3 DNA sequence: TGTGCCAGCAGCTTCGGACAGGGGGCTTCCTACGAGCAGTACTTC.

The CDR3 nucleotides read TGTGCCAGCAGCTTCGGACCCTCGGGGTCCTACGAGCAGTACTTC. It yields the protein CASSFGPSGSYEQYF. The chain is built from TRBV14 and TRBJ2-7, with D maybe TRBD2 (5 bases). CDR1 and CDR2 from the germline V gene are SGHDN and FVKESK. Between the trimmed V and J ends, which lost 5 bases and 1 base, there was a span of 15 bases. This CDR3 is 15 amino acids long.

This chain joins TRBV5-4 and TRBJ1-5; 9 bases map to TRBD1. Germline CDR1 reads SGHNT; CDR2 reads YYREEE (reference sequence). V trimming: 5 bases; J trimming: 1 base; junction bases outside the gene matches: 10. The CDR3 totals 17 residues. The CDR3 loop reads CASSPAHRGQSNQPQHF. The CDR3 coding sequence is TGTGCCAGCAGTCCCGCGCACAGGGGGCAGAGCAATCAGCCCCAGCATTTT.

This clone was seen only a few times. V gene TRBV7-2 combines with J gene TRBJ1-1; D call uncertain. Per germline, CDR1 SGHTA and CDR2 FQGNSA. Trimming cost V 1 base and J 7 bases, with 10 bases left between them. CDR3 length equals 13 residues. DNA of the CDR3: TGTGCCAGCAGCTTAGTAGACTTCCATGAAGCTTTCTTT. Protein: CASSLVDFHEAFF.

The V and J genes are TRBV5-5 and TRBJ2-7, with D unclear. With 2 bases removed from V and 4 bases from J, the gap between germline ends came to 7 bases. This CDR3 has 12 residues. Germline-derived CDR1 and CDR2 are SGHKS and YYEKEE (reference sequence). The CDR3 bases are TGTGCCAGCAGCTTAGATACATACGAGCAGTACTTC. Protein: CASSLDTYEQYF.

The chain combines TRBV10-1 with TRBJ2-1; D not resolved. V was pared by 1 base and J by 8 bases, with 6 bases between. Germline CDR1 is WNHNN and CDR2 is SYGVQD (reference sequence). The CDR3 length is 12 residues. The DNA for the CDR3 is TGCGCCAGCAGTGAGTACGAGGATGAGCAGTTCTTC. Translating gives CASSEYEDEQFF.

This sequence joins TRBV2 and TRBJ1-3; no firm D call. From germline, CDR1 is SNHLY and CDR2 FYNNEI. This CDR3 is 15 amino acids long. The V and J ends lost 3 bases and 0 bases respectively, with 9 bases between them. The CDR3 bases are TGTGCCAGCAGTGACGTACGGGCCTCTGGAAACACCATATATTTT. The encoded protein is CASSDVRASGNTIYF.

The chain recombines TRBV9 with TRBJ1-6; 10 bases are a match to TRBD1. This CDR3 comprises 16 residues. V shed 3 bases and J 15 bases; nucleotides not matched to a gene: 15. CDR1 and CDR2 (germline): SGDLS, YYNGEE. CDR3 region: CASSGLSGTGDSYLHF. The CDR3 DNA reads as TGTGCCAGCAGCGGACTTTCCGGGACAGGGGACTCTTACCTCCACTTT.

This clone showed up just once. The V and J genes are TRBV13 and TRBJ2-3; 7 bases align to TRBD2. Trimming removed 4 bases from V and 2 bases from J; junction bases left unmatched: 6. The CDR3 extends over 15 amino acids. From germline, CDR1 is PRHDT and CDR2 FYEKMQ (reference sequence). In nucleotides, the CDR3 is TGTGCCAGCAGCTCCGACGGGGGGTACACAGATACGCAGTATTTT. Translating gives CASSSDGGYTDTQYF.

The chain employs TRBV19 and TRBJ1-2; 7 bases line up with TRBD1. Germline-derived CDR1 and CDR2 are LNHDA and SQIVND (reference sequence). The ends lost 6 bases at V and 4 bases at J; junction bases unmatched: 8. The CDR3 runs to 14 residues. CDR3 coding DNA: TGTGCCAGTAGAGGGGACAGTCTTCTCTATGGCTACACCTTC. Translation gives CASRGDSLLYGYTF.

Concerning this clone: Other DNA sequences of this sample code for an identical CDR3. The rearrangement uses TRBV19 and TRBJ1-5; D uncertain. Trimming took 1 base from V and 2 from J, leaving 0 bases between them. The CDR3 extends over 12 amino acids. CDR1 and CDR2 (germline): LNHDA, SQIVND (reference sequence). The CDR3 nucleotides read TGTGCCAGTAGTATAGGCAATCAGCCCCAGCATTTT. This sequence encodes CASSIGNQPQHF.

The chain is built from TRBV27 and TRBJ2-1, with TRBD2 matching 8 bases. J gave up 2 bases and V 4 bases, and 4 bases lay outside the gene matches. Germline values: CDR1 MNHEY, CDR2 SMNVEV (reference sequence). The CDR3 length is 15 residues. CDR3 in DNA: TGTGCCAGCAGTTCCGACGGGAGGGCCTACAATGAGCAGTTCTTC. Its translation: CASSSDGRAYNEQFF.

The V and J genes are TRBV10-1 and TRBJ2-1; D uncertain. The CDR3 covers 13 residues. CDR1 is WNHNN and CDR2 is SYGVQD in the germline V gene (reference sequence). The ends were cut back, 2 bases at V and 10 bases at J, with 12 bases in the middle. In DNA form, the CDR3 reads TGCGCCAGCAGTGAGGCGTTTGGCAGGGAGCAGTTCTTC. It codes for CASSEAFGREQFF.

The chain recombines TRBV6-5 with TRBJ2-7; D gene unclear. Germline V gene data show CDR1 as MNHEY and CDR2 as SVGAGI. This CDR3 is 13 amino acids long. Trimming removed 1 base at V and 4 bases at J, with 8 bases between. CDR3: CASSYLGLYEQYF. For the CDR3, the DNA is TGTGCCAGCAGTTACTTAGGTCTTTACGAGCAGTACTTC.

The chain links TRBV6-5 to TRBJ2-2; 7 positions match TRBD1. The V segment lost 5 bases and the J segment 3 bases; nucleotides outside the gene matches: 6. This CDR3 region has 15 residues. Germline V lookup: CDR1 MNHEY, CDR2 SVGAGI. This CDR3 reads CASSTDRVHTGELFF. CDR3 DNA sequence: TGTGCCAGCAGTACCGACAGGGTTCACACCGGGGAGCTGTTTTTT.

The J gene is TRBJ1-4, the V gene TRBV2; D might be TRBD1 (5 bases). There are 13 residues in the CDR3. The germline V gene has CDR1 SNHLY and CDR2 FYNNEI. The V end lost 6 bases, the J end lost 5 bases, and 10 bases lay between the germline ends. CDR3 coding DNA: TGTGCCAGCAGCTGGGAGGGGAATGAAAAACTGTTTTTT. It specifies CASSWEGNEKLFF.

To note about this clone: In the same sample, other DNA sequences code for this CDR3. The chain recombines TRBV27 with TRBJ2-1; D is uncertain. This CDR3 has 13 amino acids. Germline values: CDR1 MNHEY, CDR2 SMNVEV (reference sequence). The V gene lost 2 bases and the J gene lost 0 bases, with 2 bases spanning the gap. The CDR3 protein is CASSLSSYNEQFF. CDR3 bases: TGTGCCAGCAGTTTAAGCTCCTACAATGAGCAGTTCTTC.

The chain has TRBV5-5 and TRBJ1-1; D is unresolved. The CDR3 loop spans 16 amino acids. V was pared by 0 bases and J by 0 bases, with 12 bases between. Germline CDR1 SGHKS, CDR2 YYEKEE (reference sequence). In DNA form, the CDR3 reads TGTGCCAGCAGCTTGGCTTCCCCTTACATGAACACTGAAGCTTTCTTT. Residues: CASSLASPYMNTEAFF.